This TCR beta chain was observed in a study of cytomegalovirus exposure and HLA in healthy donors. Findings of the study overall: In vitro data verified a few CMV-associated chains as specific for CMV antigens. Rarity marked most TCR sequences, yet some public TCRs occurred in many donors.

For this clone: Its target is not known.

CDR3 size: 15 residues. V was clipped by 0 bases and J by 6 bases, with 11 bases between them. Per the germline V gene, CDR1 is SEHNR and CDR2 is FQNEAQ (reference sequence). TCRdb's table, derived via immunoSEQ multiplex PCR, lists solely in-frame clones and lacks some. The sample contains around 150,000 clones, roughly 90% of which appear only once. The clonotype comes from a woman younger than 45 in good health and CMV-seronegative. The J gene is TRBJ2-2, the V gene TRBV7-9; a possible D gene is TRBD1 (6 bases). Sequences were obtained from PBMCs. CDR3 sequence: CASSLAQGTAGELFF. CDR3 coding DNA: TGTGCCAGCAGCTTAGCACAGGGAACGGCCGGGGAGCTGTTTTTT.